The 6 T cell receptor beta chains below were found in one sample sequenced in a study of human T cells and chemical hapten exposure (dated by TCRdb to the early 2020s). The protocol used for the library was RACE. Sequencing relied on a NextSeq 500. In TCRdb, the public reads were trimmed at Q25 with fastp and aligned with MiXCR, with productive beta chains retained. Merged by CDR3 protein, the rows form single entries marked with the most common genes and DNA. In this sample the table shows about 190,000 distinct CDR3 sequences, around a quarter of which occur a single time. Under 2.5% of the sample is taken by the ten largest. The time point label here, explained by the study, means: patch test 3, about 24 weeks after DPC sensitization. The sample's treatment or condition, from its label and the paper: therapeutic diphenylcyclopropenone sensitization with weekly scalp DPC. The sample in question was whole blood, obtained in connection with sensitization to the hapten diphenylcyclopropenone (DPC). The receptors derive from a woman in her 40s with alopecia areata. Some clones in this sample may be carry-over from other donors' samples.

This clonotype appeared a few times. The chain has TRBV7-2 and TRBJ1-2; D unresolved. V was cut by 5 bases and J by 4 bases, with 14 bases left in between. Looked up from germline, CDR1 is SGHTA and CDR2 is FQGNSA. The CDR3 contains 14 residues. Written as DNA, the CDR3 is TGTGCCAGCAGCCAAGCTAAAGGTGCCTATGGCTACACCTTC. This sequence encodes CASSQAKGAYGYTF. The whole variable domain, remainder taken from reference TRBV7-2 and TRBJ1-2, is GAGVSQSPSNKVTEKGKDVELRCDPISGHTALYWYRQSLGQGLEFLIYFQGNSAPDKSGLPSDRFSAERTGGSVSTLTIQRTQQEDSAVYLCASSQAKGAYGYTFGSGTRLTVV.

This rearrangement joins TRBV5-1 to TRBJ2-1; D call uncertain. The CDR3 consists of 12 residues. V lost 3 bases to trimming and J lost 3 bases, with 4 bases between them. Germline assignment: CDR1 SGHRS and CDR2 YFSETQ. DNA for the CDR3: TGCGCCAGCAGCTACGACTACAATGAGCAGTTCTTC. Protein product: CASSYDYNEQFF.

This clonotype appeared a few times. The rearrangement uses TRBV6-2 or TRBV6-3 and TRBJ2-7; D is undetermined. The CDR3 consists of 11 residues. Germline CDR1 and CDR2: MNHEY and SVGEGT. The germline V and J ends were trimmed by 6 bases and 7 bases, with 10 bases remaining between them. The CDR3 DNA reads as TGTGCCAGCAGCGAGTTGTTGGAGCAGTACTTC. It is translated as CASSELLEQYF.

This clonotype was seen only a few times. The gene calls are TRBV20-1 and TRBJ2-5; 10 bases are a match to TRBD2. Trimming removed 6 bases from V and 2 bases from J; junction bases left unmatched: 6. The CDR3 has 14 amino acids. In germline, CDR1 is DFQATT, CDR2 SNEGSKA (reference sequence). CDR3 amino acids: CSAVAGGIQETQYF. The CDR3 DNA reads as TGCAGTGCGGTAGCGGGAGGCATACAAGAGACCCAGTACTTC.

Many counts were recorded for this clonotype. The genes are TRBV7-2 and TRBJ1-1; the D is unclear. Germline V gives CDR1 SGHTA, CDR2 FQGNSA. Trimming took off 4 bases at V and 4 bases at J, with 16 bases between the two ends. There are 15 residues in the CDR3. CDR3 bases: TGTGCCAGCAGCTCCCGCTCCGGGGTCGGCACTGAAGCTTTCTTT. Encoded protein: CASSSRSGVGTEAFF.

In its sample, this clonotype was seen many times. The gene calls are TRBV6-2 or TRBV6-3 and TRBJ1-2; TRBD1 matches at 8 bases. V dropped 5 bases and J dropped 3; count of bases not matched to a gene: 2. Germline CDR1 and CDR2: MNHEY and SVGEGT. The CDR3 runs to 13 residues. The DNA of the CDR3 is TGTGCCAGCAGTAAGGACAGGGACTATGGCTACACCTTC. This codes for CASSKDRDYGYTF.